The clone carrying this T cell receptor (beta chain) was detected ten times or more. The antigen remains undetermined. This record belongs to a study of CD8+CD57+ T cells in acquired aplastic anemia. Study in general: Isolated CD4+ and CD8+ cells, once sorted, yielded DNA averaging around 3 ug. Study outcomes and limitations: Patients and controls were found to share around 30 CD8+ CDR3 sequences. In CD8+ cells, Simpson's diversity showed no significant difference between patients and controls.

The CDR3 is 14 amino acids. V dropped 0 bases and J dropped 3 bases, with 9 bases sitting between them. Genomic DNA templated the TCR beta VDJ and CDR3 profiling. TCRdb ran MiXCR on the reads and lists one entry per CDR3 protein. Seen here are about 190,000 distinct CDR3 sequences, about 53% observed once, and the top ten hold about a sixth. Sequenced input: sorted CD4+, CD8+, or CD8+CD57+ T cells (not recorded which) from PBMCs. The sequence came from a human donor in good health, serving as a control. The V call is TRBV6-7, the J call TRBJ2-7; tentative D call: TRBD2 (5 bases). TRBV6-7 is reported as an ORF; its role is uncertain. The CDR3 DNA reads TGTGCCAGCAGTTACTCGCGGGTGGGCTACGAGCAGTACTTC. This translates into CASSYSRVGYEQYF.